Only one count was recorded for the clone carrying this T cell receptor beta chain. This entry comes from a study of T cell responses to AZD1222 COVID-19 vaccine. The table came from immunoSEQ multiplex PCR; TCRdb's copy has only in-frame clones and leaves some out. This table holds some 190,000 clones, about nine tenths found once. This CDR3 spans 14 amino acids. This chain connects TRBV21-1 to TRBJ2-5; no check of the table's D call, TRBD2, against the DNA was made. TRBV21-1 is given as a pseudogene. This receptor was taken from an adult who received the AZD1222 COVID-19 vaccine. The sample consisted of peripheral blood, taken 28 days after the second AZD1222 dose. In nucleotides, the CDR3 is TGTGCCAGCATGCGGGACTCCTTCTGGGAGACCCAGTACTTC. This translates into CASMRDSFWETQYF.